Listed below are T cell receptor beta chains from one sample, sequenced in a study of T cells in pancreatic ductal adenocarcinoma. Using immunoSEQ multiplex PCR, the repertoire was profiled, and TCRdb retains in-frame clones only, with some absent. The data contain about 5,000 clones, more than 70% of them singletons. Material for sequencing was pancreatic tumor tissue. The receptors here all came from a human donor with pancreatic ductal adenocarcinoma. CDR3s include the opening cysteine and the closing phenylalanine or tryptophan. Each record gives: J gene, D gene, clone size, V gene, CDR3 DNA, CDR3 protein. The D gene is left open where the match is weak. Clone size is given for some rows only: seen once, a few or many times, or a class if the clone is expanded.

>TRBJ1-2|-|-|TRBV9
TGTGCCAGCAGCGAGGGGCGCGGAGACTATGGCTACACCTTC
CASSEGRGDYGYTF
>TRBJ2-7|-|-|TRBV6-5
TGTGCCAGCAGTTACTCCATCAGGACAGTGTACGAGCAGTACTTC
CASSYSIRTVYEQYF
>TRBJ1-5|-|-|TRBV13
TGTGCCAGCAGCTTCCGGGGGGGCCCTGACAATCAGCCCCAGCATTTT
CASSFRGGPDNQPQHF
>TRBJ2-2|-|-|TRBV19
TGTGCCAGTACCCCTAGAACAGTAAACACCGGGGAGCTGTTTTTT
CASTPRTVNTGELFF
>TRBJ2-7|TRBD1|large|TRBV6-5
TGTGCCAGCGTCCCGGGACAGGGGGCCTACGAGCAGTACTTC
CASVPGQGAYEQYF
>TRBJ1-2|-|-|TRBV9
TGTGCCAGCAGCGTAAACGAGGACAGTTTCTATGGCTACACCTTC
CASSVNEDSFYGYTF
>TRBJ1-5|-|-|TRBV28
TGTGCCAGCAGTTTACCCGACATTGATCAGCCCCAGCATTTT
CASSLPDIDQPQHF
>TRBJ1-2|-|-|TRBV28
TGTGCCAGCAGTTTAGACAGGTTTAACTATGGCTACACCTTC
CASSLDRFNYGYTF
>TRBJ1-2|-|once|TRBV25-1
TGTGCCAGCAGCGGCGGACTGTTCACTTACACCTTC
CASSGGLFTYTF
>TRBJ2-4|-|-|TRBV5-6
TGTGCCAGCAGCTTGGGGCAGGGTAGGGCCAAAAACATTCAGTACTTC
CASSLGQGRAKNIQYF
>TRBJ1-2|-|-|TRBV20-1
TGCAGTGTCAGGGGCGGGTATGGCTACACCTTC
CSVRGGYGYTF
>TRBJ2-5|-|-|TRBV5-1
TGCGCCAGCGCCGGACAGCAGACAATTCAAGAGACCCAGTACTTC
CASAGQQTIQETQYF
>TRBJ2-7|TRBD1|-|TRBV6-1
TGTGCCAGCAGAGCCGGGACAGAATCCTACGAGCAGTACTTC
CASRAGTESYEQYF
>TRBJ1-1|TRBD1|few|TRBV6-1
TGTGCCAGCAGTGGGGACAGGGAAGCTTTCTTT
CASSGDREAFF
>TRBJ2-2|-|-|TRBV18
TGTGCCAGCTCACCCGGGGCCGAGAACACCGGGGAGCTGTTTTTT
CASSPGAENTGELFF
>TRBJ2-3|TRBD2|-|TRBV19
TGTGCCAGTAGTATCGGCGGGGGGGCAGATACGCAGTATTTT
CASSIGGGADTQYF
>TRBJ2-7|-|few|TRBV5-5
TGTGCCAGCAGCATTCTCGGGGGCGAGCAGTACTTC
CASSILGGEQYF
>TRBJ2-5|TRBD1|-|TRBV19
TGTGCCAGTAGGATTAGGGGACAGGGTGTGGAGACCCAGTACTTC
CASRIRGQGVETQYF
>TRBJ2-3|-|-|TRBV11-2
TGTGCCAGCAGCTTAGACAGGTTTGGCACAGATACGCAGTATTTT
CASSLDRFGTDTQYF
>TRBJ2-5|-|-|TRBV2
TGTGCCAGCAGTGTCTGGGAGACCCAGTACTTC
CASSVWETQYF
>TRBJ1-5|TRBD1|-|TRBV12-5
TGTGCTAGTGGACGTGGACAGGGGTACAATCAGCCCCAGCATTTT
CASGRGQGYNQPQHF
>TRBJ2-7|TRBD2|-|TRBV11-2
TGTGCCAGCAGCCCCCCTTACGGCGGGGGGAACCCCTCCTACGAGCAGTACTTC
CASSPPYGGGNPSYEQYF
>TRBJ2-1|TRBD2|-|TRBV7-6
TGTGCCAGCAGCTTAGGTATCCCGGGACTAGCGGGAAACAATGAGCAGTTCTTC
CASSLGIPGLAGNNEQFF
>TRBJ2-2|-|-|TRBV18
TGTGCCAGCTCACCCAGGGGCATCAACACCGGGGAGCTGTTTTTT
CASSPRGINTGELFF
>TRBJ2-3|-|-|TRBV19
TGTGCCTCGGAGGCAGATACGCAGTATTTT
CASEADTQYF
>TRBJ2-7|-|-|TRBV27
TGTGCCAGCAGCCCGAAAAAGGACAGCTACGAGCAGTACTTC
CASSPKKDSYEQYF
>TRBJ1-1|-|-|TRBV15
TGTGCCACCAGCAGAGATAGAACGGGGAACACTGCAGCTTTCTTT
CATSRDRTGNTAAFF
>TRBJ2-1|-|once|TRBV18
TGTGCCAGCTCACCGAGGACCAGGGTTGGTAATGAGCAGTTCTTC
CASSPRTRVGNEQFF
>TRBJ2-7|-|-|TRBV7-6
TGTGCCAGCAGCATAGGGGCCGCATACGAGCAGTACTTC
CASSIGAAYEQYF
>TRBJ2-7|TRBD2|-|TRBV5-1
TGCGCCAGCAGAACTAGCGGGGGTAGCTCCTACGAGCAGTACTTC
CASRTSGGSSYEQYF
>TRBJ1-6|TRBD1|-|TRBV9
TGTGCCAGCAGCCCTCAGGGGGGATCACCCCTCCACTTT
CASSPQGGSPLHF
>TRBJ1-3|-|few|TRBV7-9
TGTGCCAGCAGCTTGGGAAACACCATATATTTT
CASSLGNTIYF
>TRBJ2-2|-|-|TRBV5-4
TGTGCCAGCAGCTTGGGGCAGGGGGGGTCCGGGGAGCTGTTTTTT
CASSLGQGGSGELFF
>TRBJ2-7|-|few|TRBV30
TGTGCCTGGAGTGTCCTCCCCCCCGGAGGAGGCGAGCAGTACTTC
CAWSVLPPGGGEQYF
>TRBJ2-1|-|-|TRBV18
TGTGCCAGCTCAACAATACAGCGCAATGAGCAGTTCTTC
CASSTIQRNEQFF
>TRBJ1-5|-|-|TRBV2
TGTGCCAGCAGTGCAACCGAGTATAGCAATCAGCCCCAGCATTTT
CASSATEYSNQPQHF
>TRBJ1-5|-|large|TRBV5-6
TGTGCCAGCAGCTTGTGGCCGGCTAGCAATCAGCCCCAGCATTTT
CASSLWPASNQPQHF
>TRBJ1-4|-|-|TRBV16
TGTGCCAGCAGGCCAGGTCCTAATGAAAAACTGTTTTTT
CASRPGPNEKLFF
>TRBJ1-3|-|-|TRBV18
TGTGCCAGCTCACCAATCAGGGGCGCGGACACCATATATTTT
CASSPIRGADTIYF
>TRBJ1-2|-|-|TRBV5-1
TGCGCCAGCAGCTTGGAAGTGGCAGTTTATGGCTACACCTTC
CASSLEVAVYGYTF
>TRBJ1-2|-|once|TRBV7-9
TGTGCCAGCAGCTTAGGGGAGGGTTTCTATGGCTACACCTTC
CASSLGEGFYGYTF
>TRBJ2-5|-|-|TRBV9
TGTGCCAGCAGCGTAGGAGTAAAGCAAGAGACCCAGTACTTC
CASSVGVKQETQYF